This T cell receptor (beta chain) came from a study of blood T cell repertoires in COVID-19. Study-level information: From T cells, B-cell-depleted T cells, or PBMCs came the material, which was cDNA or gDNA.

The J segment lost 4 bases and the V segment lost 4 bases, leaving 1 base of the junction unmatched. The CDR3 is made up of 12 amino acids. In germline, CDR1 is SGHNT, CDR2 YYREEE (reference sequence). Measured with immunoSEQ multiplex PCR; TCRdb has only the in-frame clones, and not every one. The table records 110,000 to 150,000 clones, around nine tenths of them present only once. This clone was seen only a few times. Specimen: peripheral blood. The sequence derives from a woman aged 45-65 years with acute or convalescent COVID-19. The chain couples TRBV5-4 to TRBJ1-2; 7 nucleotides match TRBD1. The CDR3 protein is CASSRDSYGYTF. Here the CDR3 DNA reads TGTGCCAGCAGCCGGGACAGCTATGGCTACACCTTC.